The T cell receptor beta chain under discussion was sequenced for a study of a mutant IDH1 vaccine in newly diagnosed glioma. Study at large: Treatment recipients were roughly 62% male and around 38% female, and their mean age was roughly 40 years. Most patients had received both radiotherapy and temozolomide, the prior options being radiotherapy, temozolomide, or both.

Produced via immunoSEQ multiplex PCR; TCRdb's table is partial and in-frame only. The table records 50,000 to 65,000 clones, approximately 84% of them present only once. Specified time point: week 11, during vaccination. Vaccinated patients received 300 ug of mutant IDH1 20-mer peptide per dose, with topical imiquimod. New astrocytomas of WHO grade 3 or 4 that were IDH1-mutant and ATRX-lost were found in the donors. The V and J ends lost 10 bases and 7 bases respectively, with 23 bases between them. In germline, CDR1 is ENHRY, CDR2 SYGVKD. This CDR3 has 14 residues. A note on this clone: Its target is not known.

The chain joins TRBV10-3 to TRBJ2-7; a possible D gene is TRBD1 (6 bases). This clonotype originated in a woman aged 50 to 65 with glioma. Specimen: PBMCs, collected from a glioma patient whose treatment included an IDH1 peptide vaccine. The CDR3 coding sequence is TGTGCCACCTCCCGGACAGATTTCCAGGGGGAGCAGTACTTC. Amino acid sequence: CATSRTDFQGEQYF.